These 3 T cell receptor beta chains came from one sample sequenced in a study of beta chain features in type 1 diabetes. Every isolated RNA sample was fully reverse transcribed, so sequencing captured expressed TCRB transcripts. Measured with immunoSEQ multiplex PCR; TCRdb has only the in-frame clones, and not every one. Here the sample spans around 330,000 clones, approximately 10% being singletons. The sequencing input was naive CD4+ T cells from blood. The origin of the receptors is a woman younger than 45 in good health.

V and J are TRBV6-6 and TRBJ2-7; 14 bases align to TRBD2. The ends lost 6 bases at V and 4 bases at J; junction bases unmatched: 5. The CDR3 has 15 amino acids. Germline V gives CDR1 MNHNY, CDR2 SVGAGI (reference sequence). The CDR3 DNA sequence: TGTGCCAGCAGGGGGGGGACTAGCGGGAGTTACGAGCAGTACTTC. Residues: CASRGGTSGSYEQYF.

The V call is TRBV29-1, the J call TRBJ2-7; 13 nucleotides agree with TRBD2. The J segment lost 5 bases and the V segment lost 4 bases, leaving 5 bases of the junction unmatched. The CDR3 covers 14 residues. CDR1 is SQVTM, CDR2 ANQGSEA, per germline. Here the CDR3 reads CSVAGLAGENEQYF. CDR3 in DNA: TGCAGCGTTGCCGGACTAGCGGGAGAAAACGAGCAGTACTTC.

V usage is TRBV4-3 and J usage is TRBJ2-7; D not certain. There are 13 residues in the CDR3. Trimming shortened V by 0 bases and J by 4 bases, and 7 bases separated the two germline ends. CDR1 LGHNA and CDR2 YSLEER come from the germline V gene. The CDR3 region is CASSQDGRYEQYF. The CDR3 coding sequence is TGCGCCAGCAGCCAAGATGGCAGGTACGAGCAGTACTTC.